This T cell receptor (beta chain) comes out of a study of cytomegalovirus exposure and HLA in healthy donors. The donors were members of the validation cohort comprising over 90 subjects, separate from the roughly 670-subject first cohort. A word on this clone: What it binds is unknown.

This CDR3 comprises 13 residues. Germline loops: CDR1 SGHRS, CDR2 YFSETQ. With 3 bases removed from V and 6 bases from J, the gap between germline ends came to 10 bases. Measured with immunoSEQ multiplex PCR; TCRdb has only the in-frame clones, and not every one. Among 60,000 to 90,000 clones listed, approximately 80% were seen once. Whole-study findings and limits: As was reported, the classifier diagnosed cytomegalovirus status with high specificity and sensitivity. The study designated about 180 TCR beta chains cytomegalovirus-associated. Among the CMV-associated chains, three were confirmed in vitro as specific for CMV antigens.

This TCR came from a man aged 25-45 years in good health and CMV-seronegative. Sequenced: PBMCs. The chain employs TRBV5-1 and TRBJ1-5; a weak D match, TRBD1 (5 bases). The CDR3 is CASSSWRGQPQHF. The DNA for the CDR3 is TGCGCCAGCAGCTCATGGAGGGGTCAGCCCCAGCATTTT.